Following are 29 T cell receptor beta chains from one sample sequenced in a study of T cells in women clearing cervical HPV infection. Clones were read by immunoSEQ multiplex PCR, and TCRdb kept only the in-frame ones, dropping some. This table holds over 25,000 clones. The material sequenced was blood buffy coat. These receptors originate from a woman between 18 and 69 years old with a cervical HPV16 infection that either progressed to CIN3+ or cleared (not recorded which).

Concerning this clone itself: The CDR3 goes on 3 residues after the read ends, and that part is filled in from the germline J gene. The chain carries TRBV7-6 and TRBJ1-6; 7 nucleotides match TRBD1. The V and J ends lost 6 bases and 5 bases, in that order; junction bases with no gene match: 13. In germline, CDR1 is SGHVS, CDR2 FNYEAQ. This CDR3 has 17 residues. CDR3 loop: CASSLLTGALHNSPLHF. The DNA read from the CDR3 is TGTGCCAGCAGTCTCTTAACAGGGGCCCTCCATAATTCACCC.

Here the CDR3 reads CASSPLAGGPTDTQYF. CDR3 DNA, as far as it was read: TGTGCCAGCAGCCCCTTAGCGGGAGGGCCAACAGATACG. The chain carries TRBV9 and TRBJ2-3; the match to TRBD2 covers 11 bases. The observed sequence ends 3 residues before the CDR3 terminus, with the missing tail filled in from the germline J gene. CDR1 is SGDLS and CDR2 is YYNGEE in the germline V gene. After removal of 4 bases from V and 3 bases from J, the junction contained 7 bases not matched to a gene. CDR3 length equals 16 residues. The full variable domain, with the rest looked up from reference TRBV9 and TRBJ2-3, is DSGVTQTPKHLITATGQRVTLRCSPRSGDLSVYWYQQSLDQGLQFLIQYYNGEERAKGNILERFSAQQFPDLHSELNLSSLELGDSALYFCASSPLAGGPTDTQYFGPGTRLTVL.

As for this clone: The read gets to within 3 residues of the CDR3 end, and the germline J gene fills in the rest. V is TRBV11-2 and J is TRBJ2-3, with a weak D call TRBD2 (5 bases). This CDR3 spans 15 amino acids. The germline V gene has CDR1 SGHAT and CDR2 FQNNGV. The CDR3 bases that were read are TGTGCCAGCAGCTCCGGAAGAGGGCGCCTGTACACG. Translated: CASSSGRGRLYT. The entire CDR3 protein reads CASSSGRGRLYTQYF.

As concerns this clone: Read sequence stops 3 residues before the CDR3 end, and the germline J gene provides the missing end. The chain is built from TRBV5-6 and TRBJ1-6; TRBD1 matches at 12 bases. The length of the CDR3 is 15 residues. V shed 3 bases, J shed 9 bases, and the junction held 4 bases outside the gene matches. Germline values: CDR1 SGHDT, CDR2 YYEEEE. CDR3: CASSSGTGGISPLHF. The covered CDR3 bases are TGTGCCAGCAGCTCCGGGACAGGGGGCATTTCACCC.

A note on this clone: The CDR3 end is not reached by the read, which stops 3 residues before it; the germline J gene fills it in. The chain combines TRBV5-1 with TRBJ2-1, with 8 bases aligning to TRBD2. J gave up 5 bases and V 2 bases, and 6 bases lay outside the gene matches. Germline loops: CDR1 SGHRS, CDR2 YFSETQ. The CDR3 is 15 amino acids. The covered CDR3 bases are TGCGCCAGCAGCTTCCTAGCGGGTGTCGACAATGAG. It translates to CASSFLAGVDNE. The full CDR3 is CASSFLAGVDNEQFF.

Worth noting for this clone: The read is 3 residues too short to cover the CDR3 end, so that end is filled in from the germline J gene. The gene calls are TRBV7-9 and TRBJ1-1; 7 bases line up with TRBD1. The CDR3 has 14 amino acids. CDR1 is SEHNR and CDR2 is FQNEAQ in the germline V gene (reference sequence). The chain's CDR3 is CASSQPQGRLTAFF. The covered CDR3 bases are TGTGCCAGCAGTCAACCACAGGGGCGCCTTACA.

Details on this clone: Read sequence stops 3 residues before the CDR3 end, and the germline J gene provides the missing end. The gene calls are TRBV5-4 and TRBJ2-5, with 12 nucleotides matching TRBD2. The CDR3 runs to 16 residues. Germline CDR1 reads SGHNT; CDR2 reads YYREEE (reference sequence). With V trimmed by 0 bases and J by 4 bases, 4 bases remained unmatched. The covered CDR3 bases are TGTGCCAGCAGCTTGGGGGGGACTAGCGGGCGAGAGACC. This translates into CASSLGGTSGRET. The entire CDR3 reads CASSLGGTSGRETQYF.

Points on this clone: The missing CDR3 end, 3 residues past where the read stops, is filled in from the germline J gene. This chain uses TRBV18 with TRBJ2-2, with TRBD1 as a possible D gene (5 bases). In germline, CDR1 is KGHSH, CDR2 LQKENI. The CDR3 is 15 residues long. The sequenced part of the CDR3 DNA is TGTGCCAGCTCACCAACAGGTGCAACTAATGAAAAG. Its protein is CASSPTGATNEK. The complete CDR3 sequence is CASSPTGATNEKLFF.

Concerning this clone itself: The read is 3 residues too short to cover the CDR3 end, so that end is filled in from the germline J gene. This chain joins TRBV7-3 and TRBJ2-1; 14 bases line up with TRBD2. CDR1 is SGHTA and CDR2 is FQGTGA in the germline V gene. The CDR3 covers 18 residues. V dropped 5 bases and J dropped 9; count of bases not matched to a gene: 15. CDR3 protein: CASSPLGTSGRKFGEQFF. Incomplete CDR3 DNA: TGTGCCAGCAGCCCTCTAGGGACTAGCGGGAGAAAGTTTGGTGAG.

Concerning this clone itself: The CDR3 is cut off 3 residues early in the read; its end comes from the germline J gene. The chain couples TRBV28 to TRBJ1-1, with 7 bases aligning to TRBD1. The CDR3 loop spans 12 amino acids. Germline V gives CDR1 MDHEN, CDR2 SYDVKM. The CDR3 here is CASRSQGVGAFF. CDR3 DNA (partial): TGTGCCAGCAGGTCTCAGGGGGTCGGG.

Worth noting for this clone: The read ends 3 residues before the CDR3 terminus; that terminus is restored from the germline J gene. This sequence joins TRBV12-3 or TRBV12-4 and TRBJ2-3; 10 nucleotides agree with TRBD2. The ends lost 4 bases at V and 3 bases at J; junction bases unmatched: 4. The CDR3 contains 15 residues. The CDR3 sequence: CASSSTSGITDTQYF. CDR3 DNA, as far as it was read: TGTGCCAGCAGTTCAACTAGCGGGATTACAGATACG.

Comments on this clone: From the germline J gene comes the end of the CDR3, since the read stops 3 residues before it. The rearrangement uses TRBV5-1 and TRBJ2-6, with TRBD1 matching 10 bases. The J segment lost 2 bases and the V segment lost 4 bases, leaving 3 bases of the junction unmatched. The CDR3 has 16 amino acids. Germline values: CDR1 SGHRS, CDR2 YFSETQ. Partial CDR3 DNA: TGCGCCAGCAGCCAGGACAGGGGGGCTGGGGCCAACGTC. Translation gives CASSQDRGAGANV. The entire CDR3 sequence reads CASSQDRGAGANVLTF. Full variable domain (missing parts from reference TRBV5-1 and TRBJ2-6): KAGVTQTPRYLIKTRGQQVTLSCSPISGHRSVSWYQQTPGQGLQFLFEYFSETQRNKGNFPGRFSGRQFSNSRSEMNVSTLELGDSALYLCASSQDRGAGANVLTFGAGSRLTVL.

With respect to this clone: The CDR3 end is not reached by the read, which stops 3 residues before it; the germline J gene fills it in. The chain couples TRBV2 to TRBJ2-7, with D possibly being TRBD2 (6 bases). V dropped 4 bases and J dropped 5 bases, with 15 bases sitting between them. Germline lookup yields CDR1 SNHLY and CDR2 FYNNEI. The CDR3 spans 14 residues. The CDR3 DNA, read in part, is TGTGCCAGCAGTGTAGATGGGGGGTCCGACGAG. Translation: CASSVDGGSDE. The entire CDR3 reads CASSVDGGSDEQYF.

About this clone itself: The read ends 3 residues early relative to the CDR3; the germline J gene fills the gap. J is TRBJ1-1 and V is TRBV2; 8 nucleotides match TRBD1. The CDR3 totals 14 residues. Trimming at V came to 7 bases and at J to 0 bases, leaving 4 bases not matched to a gene. Germline CDR1 and CDR2: SNHLY and FYNNEI. The sequenced CDR3 bases are TGTGCCAGCATCCGACAGGGGATGAACACTGAA. Protein sequence: CASIRQGMNTE. The whole CDR3 is CASIRQGMNTEAFF.

Turning to this clone: Read coverage stops 3 residues before the CDR3 terminus; the germline J gene supplies the remainder. The chain recombines TRBV19 with TRBJ1-4; tentative D call: TRBD1 (5 bases). V shed 10 bases and J shed 8 bases, with 23 bases lying between them. Germline loops: CDR1 LNHDA, CDR2 SQIVND (reference sequence). The CDR3 is 15 residues long. The CDR3 loop is CATRPADIGNEKLFF. The part of the CDR3 DNA that was read is TGTGCCACCCGACCTGCGGACATTGGTAACGAAAAA.

On this clone itself: Coverage ceases 3 residues before the CDR3 finishes, and the germline J gene fills in the end. The chain joins TRBV7-8 to TRBJ2-3; D might be TRBD1 or TRBD2, each matching 6 bases. Germline-derived CDR1 and CDR2 are SGHVS and FQNEAQ. This CDR3 comprises 16 residues. The CDR3 region is CASSSGVGGGKETQYF. CDR3 bases read: TGTGCCAGCAGCTCCGGGGTTGGGGGCGGGAAAGAGACG.

For this clone: With the read ending 3 residues before the CDR3 end, the germline J gene is used to fill in that end. The chain links TRBV5-1 to TRBJ2-7; 8 positions match TRBD1. The germline CDR1 and CDR2 sequences are SGHRS and YFSETQ. The CDR3 consists of 15 residues. J lost 2 bases, V lost 0 bases, and 4 bases had no gene match. The sequenced part of the CDR3 DNA is TGCGCCAGCAGCTTGGCTGGACAGGGACCCTACGAG. This sequence encodes CASSLAGQGPYE. The CDR3 in its entirety is CASSLAGQGPYEQYF.

About this clone itself: The observed sequence ends 3 residues before the CDR3 terminus, with the missing tail filled in from the germline J gene. This rearrangement joins TRBV7-9 to TRBJ1-2; D not resolved. V was cut by 11 bases and J by 5 bases, with 21 bases left in between. CDR3 length equals 14 residues. CDR1 and CDR2 (germline): SEHNR, FQNEAQ (reference sequence). The CDR3 is CAVYPPPVLYGYTF. The sequenced CDR3 bases are TGTGCCGTCTACCCGCCCCCCGTCCTTTATGGC.

Concerning this clone: The read stops 3 residues short of the end of the CDR3; the missing end is completed from the germline J gene. The J gene is TRBJ1-1, the V gene TRBV7-9; possibly TRBD1 for D (5 bases). The germline V gene encodes CDR1 SEHNR and CDR2 FQNEAQ (reference sequence). The CDR3 has 14 amino acids. Trimming stripped 1 base from V and 3 bases from J, with 9 bases between. The covered CDR3 bases are TGTGCCAGCAGCTTAGGGGGGGAGGACACTGAA. It codes for CASSLGGEDTE. The entire CDR3 protein reads CASSLGGEDTEAFF.

A word on this clone: The CDR3 end falls 3 residues outside the read, so it is completed with the germline J gene. The J gene is TRBJ2-5, the V gene TRBV5-1, with TRBD1 matching over 7 bases. J lost 5 bases, V lost 1 base, and 8 bases had no gene match. This CDR3 region has 15 residues. From germline, CDR1 is SGHRS and CDR2 YFSETQ. The covered CDR3 bases are TGCGCCAGCAGCTTGACAGGGGCTATGGAGGAGACC. It yields the protein CASSLTGAMEET. The full CDR3 reads CASSLTGAMEETQYF.

Notes on this clone: The CDR3 end falls 3 residues outside the read, so it is completed with the germline J gene. This rearrangement joins TRBV20-1 to TRBJ2-5; 7 nucleotides line up with TRBD1. Germline V lookup: CDR1 DFQATT, CDR2 SNEGSKA (reference sequence). The V segment lost 5 bases and the J segment 0 bases; nucleotides outside the gene matches: 9. The CDR3 is 15 amino acids. Partial CDR3 DNA: TGCAGTGCTCAGCCGGGACAGCCCTACCAAGAGACC. Protein: CSAQPGQPYQET. The entire CDR3 sequence reads CSAQPGQPYQETQYF.

With respect to this clone: The read comes to an end 3 residues before the CDR3 does, leaving the germline J gene to fill in the end. V and J are TRBV20-1 and TRBJ2-2, with TRBD1 matching over 7 bases. Germline lookup yields CDR1 DFQATT and CDR2 SNEGSKA (reference sequence). The CDR3 is made up of 15 amino acids. V lost 0 bases and J lost 3; bases outside the gene matches: 4. CDR3: CSAREGGRDTGELFF. Partial CDR3 DNA: TGCAGTGCTAGAGAAGGGGGCAGGGACACCGGGGAG.

CDR3 region: CAWSVRNRGGNQPQHF. The DNA read from the CDR3 is TGTGCCTGGAGTGTACGGAACAGGGGAGGCAATCAGCCC. The J gene is TRBJ1-5, the V gene TRBV30; 7 bases match TRBD1. With the read ending 3 residues before the CDR3 end, the germline J gene is used to fill in that end. This CDR3 is 16 amino acids long. The trim removed 0 bases at V and 2 bases at J, leaving 7 bases unmatched. Germline-derived CDR1 and CDR2 are GTSNPN and SVGIG (reference sequence).

This clone ranks as medium-sized in terms of frequency. CDR3: CASRAGGNNEQFF. Incomplete CDR3 DNA: TGTGCCAGCAGAGCGGGAGGGAACAATGAG. The chain joins TRBV7-9 to TRBJ2-1; 10 bases map to TRBD2. The read gets to within 3 residues of the CDR3 end, and the germline J gene fills in the rest. The CDR3 extends over 13 amino acids. Trimming cost V 6 bases and J 5 bases; bases outside gene matches: 1. The V gene's germline CDR1 is SEHNR and CDR2 FQNEAQ (reference sequence).

Concerning this clone: The read terminates 3 residues before the CDR3 end, so the remaining end is supplied by the germline J gene. The rearrangement links TRBV10-3 to TRBJ2-1; possible D gene TRBD1, 6 bases. The CDR3 extends over 16 amino acids. Germline CDR1 ENHRY, CDR2 SYGVKD. Trimming took off 7 bases at V and 3 bases at J, with 19 bases between the two ends. CDR3 sequence reads: CAITKNRDTYYNEQFF. The sequenced part of the CDR3 DNA is TGTGCCATCACGAAGAATCGGGACACTTACTACAATGAG.

Turning to this clone: The sequence runs out 3 residues before the end of the CDR3; the remainder is reconstructed from the germline J gene. This chain connects TRBV5-1 to TRBJ2-1; 7 bases line up with TRBD1. This CDR3 has 14 amino acids. Trimming removed 6 bases from V and 2 bases from J; junction bases left unmatched: 5. CDR1 and CDR2 from the germline V gene are SGHRS and YFSETQ. The CDR3 bases that were read are TGCGCCAGCAACCCGGGACAGACCTACAATGAG. Amino acid sequence: CASNPGQTYNE. The whole CDR3 sequence is CASNPGQTYNEQFF.

Worth noting for this clone: The read ends 3 residues early relative to the CDR3; the germline J gene fills the gap. V gene TRBV2 combines with J gene TRBJ2-3; tentatively, D is TRBD2 (5 bases). The CDR3 has 13 residues. V lost 7 bases and J 2 bases, leaving 10 bases between the germline ends. Germline lookup yields CDR1 SNHLY and CDR2 FYNNEI. CDR3 in amino acids: CASNRGDTDTQYF. Incomplete CDR3 DNA: TGTGCCAGCAATCGGGGAGACACAGATACG.

About this clone itself: The CDR3 is cut off 3 residues early in the read; its end comes from the germline J gene. The V gene is TRBV6-1, the J gene TRBJ1-6; TRBD1 is a possible D gene (5 bases). Trimming took 2 bases from V and 10 from J, leaving 12 bases between them. Germline V CDR1 and CDR2: MNHNS, SASEGT. The CDR3 consists of 14 residues. Incomplete CDR3 DNA: TGTGCCAGCAGTGAAACGGGGGGGGGATCACCC. This translates into CASSETGGGSP. The CDR3 as a whole reads CASSETGGGSPLHF.

Worth noting for this clone: The read ends 3 residues early relative to the CDR3; the germline J gene fills the gap. The chain employs TRBV7-7 and TRBJ2-2; 13 nucleotides agree with TRBD2. Germline V lookup: CDR1 SSHAT, CDR2 FNYEAQ (reference sequence). V trimming: 5 bases; J trimming: 8 bases; junction bases outside the gene matches: 5. The CDR3 length is 15 residues. CDR3 bases read: TGTGCCAGCAGCGAGACTAGCGGGAGGTTTGGGGAG. Its translation is CASSETSGRFGE. The whole CDR3 is CASSETSGRFGELFF.